This T cell receptor beta chain came from a study of blood T cell repertoires in COVID-19. On the study more broadly: COVID-19 samples from acute and convalescent phases originated in the United States, Italy and Spain. The analysed material was cDNA or gDNA that came from T cells, B-cell-depleted T cells, or PBMCs.

The CDR3 loop spans 13 amino acids. Per the germline V gene, CDR1 is SQVTM and CDR2 is ANQGSEA. The ends were cut back, 6 bases at V and 4 bases at J, with 13 bases in the middle. Per the study methods: Amplified reference gene primers provided the basis for estimating nucleated cell counts. TCRdb keeps only in-frame clones here, not all; method: immunoSEQ multiplex PCR. For V, J and clone size, that table is used; D and trimming come from the DNA. The sample has tens of thousands of clones, 65% to 80% seen once. Those enrolled in Seattle joined during active infection and were followed longitudinally afterward.

Source material: peripheral blood. The rearrangement joins TRBV29-1 to TRBJ1-5; D might be TRBD1 (5 bases). The sequence came from a man aged 25-45 years with COVID-19, enrolled during active disease. The DNA of the CDR3 is TGCAGCGTATCAGGGATTAAAAATCAGCCCCAGCATTTT. It is translated as CSVSGIKNQPQHF.